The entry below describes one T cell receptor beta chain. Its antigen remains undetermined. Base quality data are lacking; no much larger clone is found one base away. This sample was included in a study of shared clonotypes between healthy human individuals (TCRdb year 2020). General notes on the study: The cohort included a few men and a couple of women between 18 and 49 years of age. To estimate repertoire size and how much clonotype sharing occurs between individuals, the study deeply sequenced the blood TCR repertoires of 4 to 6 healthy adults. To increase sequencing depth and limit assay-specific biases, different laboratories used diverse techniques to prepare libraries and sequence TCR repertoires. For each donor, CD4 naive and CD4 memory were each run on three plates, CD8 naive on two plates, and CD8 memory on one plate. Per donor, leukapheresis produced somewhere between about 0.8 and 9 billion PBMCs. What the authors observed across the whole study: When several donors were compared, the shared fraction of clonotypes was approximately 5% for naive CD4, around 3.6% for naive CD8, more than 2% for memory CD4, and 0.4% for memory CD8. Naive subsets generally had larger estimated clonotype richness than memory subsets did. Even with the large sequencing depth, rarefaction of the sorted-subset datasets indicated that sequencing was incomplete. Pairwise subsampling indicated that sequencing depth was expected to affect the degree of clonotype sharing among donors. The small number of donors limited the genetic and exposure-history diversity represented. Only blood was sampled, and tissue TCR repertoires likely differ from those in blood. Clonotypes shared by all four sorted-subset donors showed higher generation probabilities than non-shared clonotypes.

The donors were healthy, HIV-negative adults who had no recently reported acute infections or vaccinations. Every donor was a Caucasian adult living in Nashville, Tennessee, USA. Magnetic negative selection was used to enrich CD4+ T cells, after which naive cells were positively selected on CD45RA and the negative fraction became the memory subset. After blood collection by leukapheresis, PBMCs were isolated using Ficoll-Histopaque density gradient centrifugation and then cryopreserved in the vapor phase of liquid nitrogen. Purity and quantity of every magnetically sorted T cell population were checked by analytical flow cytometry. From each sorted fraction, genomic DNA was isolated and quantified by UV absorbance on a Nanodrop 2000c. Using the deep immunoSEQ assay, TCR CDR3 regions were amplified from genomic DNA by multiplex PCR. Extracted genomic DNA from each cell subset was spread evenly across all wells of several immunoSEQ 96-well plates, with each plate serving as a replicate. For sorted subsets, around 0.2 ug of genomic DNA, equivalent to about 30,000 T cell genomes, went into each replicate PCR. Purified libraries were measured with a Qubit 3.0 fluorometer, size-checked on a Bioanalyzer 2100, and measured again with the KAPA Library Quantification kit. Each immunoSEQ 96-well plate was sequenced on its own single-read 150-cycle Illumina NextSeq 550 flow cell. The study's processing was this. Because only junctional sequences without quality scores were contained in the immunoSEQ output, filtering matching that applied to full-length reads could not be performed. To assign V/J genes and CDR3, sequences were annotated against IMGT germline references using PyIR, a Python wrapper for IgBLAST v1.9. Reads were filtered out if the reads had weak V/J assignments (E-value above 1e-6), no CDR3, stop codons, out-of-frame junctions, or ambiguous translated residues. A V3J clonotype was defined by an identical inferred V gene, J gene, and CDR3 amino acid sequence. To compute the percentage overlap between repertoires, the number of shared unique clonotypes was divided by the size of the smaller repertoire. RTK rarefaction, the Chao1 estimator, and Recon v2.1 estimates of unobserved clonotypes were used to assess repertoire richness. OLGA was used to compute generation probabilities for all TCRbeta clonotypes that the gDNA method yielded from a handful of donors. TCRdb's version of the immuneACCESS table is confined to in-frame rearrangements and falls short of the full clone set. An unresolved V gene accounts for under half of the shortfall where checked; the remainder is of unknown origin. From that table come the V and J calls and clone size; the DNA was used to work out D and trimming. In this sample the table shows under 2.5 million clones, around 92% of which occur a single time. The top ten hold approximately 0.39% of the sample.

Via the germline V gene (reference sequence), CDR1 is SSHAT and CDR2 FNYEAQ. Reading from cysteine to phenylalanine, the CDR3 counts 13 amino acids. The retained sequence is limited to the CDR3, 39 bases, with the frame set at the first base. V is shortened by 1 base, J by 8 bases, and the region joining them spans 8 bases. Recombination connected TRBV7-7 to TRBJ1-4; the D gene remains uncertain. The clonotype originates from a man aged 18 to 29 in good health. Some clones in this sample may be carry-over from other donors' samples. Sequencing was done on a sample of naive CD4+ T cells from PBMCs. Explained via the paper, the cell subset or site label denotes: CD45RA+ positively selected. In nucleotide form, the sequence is TGTGCCAGCAGCTTAGGGGTCGGGGAAAAACTGTTTTTT. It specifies CASSLGVGEKLFF.